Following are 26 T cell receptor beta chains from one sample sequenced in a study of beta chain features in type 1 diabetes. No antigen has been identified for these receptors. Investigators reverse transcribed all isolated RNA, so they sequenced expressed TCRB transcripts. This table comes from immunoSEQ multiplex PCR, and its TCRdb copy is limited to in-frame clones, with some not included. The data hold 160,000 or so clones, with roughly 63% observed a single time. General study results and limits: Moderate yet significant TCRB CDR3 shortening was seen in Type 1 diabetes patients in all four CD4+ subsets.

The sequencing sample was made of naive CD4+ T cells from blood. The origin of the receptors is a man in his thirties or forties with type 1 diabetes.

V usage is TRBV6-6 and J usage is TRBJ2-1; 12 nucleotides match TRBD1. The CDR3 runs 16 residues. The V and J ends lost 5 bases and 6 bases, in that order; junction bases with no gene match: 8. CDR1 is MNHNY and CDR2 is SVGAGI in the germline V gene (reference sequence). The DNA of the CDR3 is TGTGCCAGCAGTCCTCCACCGGGACAGGGGGCCAATGAGCAGTTCTTC. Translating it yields CASSPPPGQGANEQFF.

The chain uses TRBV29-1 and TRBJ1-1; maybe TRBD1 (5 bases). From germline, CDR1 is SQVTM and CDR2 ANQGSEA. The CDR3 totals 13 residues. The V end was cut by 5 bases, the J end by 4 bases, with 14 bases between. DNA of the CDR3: TGCAGCGTTCGGGACCTTGGACGCACTGAAGCTTTCTTT. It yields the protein CSVRDLGRTEAFF.

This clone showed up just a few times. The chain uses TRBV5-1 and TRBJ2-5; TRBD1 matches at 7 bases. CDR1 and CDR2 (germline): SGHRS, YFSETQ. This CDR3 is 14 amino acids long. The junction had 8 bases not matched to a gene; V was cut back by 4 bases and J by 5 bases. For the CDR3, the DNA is TGCGCCAGCAGCCTCAAACAGGGGCCGGAGACCCAGTACTTC. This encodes CASSLKQGPETQYF. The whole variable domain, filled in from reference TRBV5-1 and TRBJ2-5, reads KAGVTQTPRYLIKTRGQQVTLSCSPISGHRSVSWYQQTPGQGLQFLFEYFSETQRNKGNFPGRFSGRQFSNSRSEMNVSTLELGDSALYLCASSLKQGPETQYFGPGTRLLVL.

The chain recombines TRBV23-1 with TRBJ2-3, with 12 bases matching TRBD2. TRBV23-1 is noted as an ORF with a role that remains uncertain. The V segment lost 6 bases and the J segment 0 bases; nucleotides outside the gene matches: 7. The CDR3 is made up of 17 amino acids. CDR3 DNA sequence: TGCGCCAGCAGCCCGCCCACTAGCGGGGGGAGCACAGATACGCAGTATTTT. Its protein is CASSPPTSGGSTDTQYF.

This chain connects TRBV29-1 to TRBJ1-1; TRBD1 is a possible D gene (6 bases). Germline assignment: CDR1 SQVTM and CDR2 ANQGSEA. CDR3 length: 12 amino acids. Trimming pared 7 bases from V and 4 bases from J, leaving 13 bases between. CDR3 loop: CSAEEGGTEAFF. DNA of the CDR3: TGCAGCGCCGAGGAGGGGGGCACTGAAGCTTTCTTT.

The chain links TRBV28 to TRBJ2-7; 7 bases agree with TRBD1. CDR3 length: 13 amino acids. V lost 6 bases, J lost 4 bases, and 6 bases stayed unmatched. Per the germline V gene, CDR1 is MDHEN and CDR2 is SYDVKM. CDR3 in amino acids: CASSGQARYEQYF. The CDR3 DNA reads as TGTGCCAGCAGCGGACAGGCTCGTTACGAGCAGTACTTC.

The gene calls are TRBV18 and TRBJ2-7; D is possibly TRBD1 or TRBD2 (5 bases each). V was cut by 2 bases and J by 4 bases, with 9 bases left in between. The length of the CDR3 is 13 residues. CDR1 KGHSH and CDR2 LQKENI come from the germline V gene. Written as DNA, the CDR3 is TGTGCCAGCTCACCAAGGGACCAATACGAGCAGTACTTC. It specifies CASSPRDQYEQYF.

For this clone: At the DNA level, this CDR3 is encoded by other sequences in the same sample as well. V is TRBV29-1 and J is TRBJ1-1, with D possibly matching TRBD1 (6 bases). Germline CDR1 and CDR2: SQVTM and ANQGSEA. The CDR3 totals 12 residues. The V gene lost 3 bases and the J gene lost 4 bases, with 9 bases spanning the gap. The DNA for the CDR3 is TGCAGCGTTGACAGGGGTGGCACTGAAGCTTTCTTT. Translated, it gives CSVDRGGTEAFF. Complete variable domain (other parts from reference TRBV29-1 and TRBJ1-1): SAVISQKPSRDICQRGTSLTIQCQVDSQVTMMFWYRQQPGQSLTLIATANQGSEATYESGFVIDKFPISRPNLTFSTLTVSNMSPEDSSIYLCSVDRGGTEAFFGQGTRLTVV.

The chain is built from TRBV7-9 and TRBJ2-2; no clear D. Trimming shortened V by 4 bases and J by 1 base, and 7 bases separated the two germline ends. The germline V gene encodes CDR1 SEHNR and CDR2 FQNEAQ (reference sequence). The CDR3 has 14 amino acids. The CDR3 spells CASSWSQNTGELFF. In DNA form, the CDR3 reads TGTGCCAGCAGCTGGTCCCAGAACACCGGGGAGCTGTTTTTT.

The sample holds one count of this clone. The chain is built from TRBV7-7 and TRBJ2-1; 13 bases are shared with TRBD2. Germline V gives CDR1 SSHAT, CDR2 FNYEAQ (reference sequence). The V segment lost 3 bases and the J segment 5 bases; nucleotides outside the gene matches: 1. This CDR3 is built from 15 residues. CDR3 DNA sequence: TGTGCCAGCAGCTTCGGACTAGCGGGGGACAATGAGCAGTTCTTC. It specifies CASSFGLAGDNEQFF.

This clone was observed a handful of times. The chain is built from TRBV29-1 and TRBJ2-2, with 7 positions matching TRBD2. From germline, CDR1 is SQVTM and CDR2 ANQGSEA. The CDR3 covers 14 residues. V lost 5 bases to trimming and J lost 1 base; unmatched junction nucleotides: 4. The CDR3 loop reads CSVRSGMNTGELFF. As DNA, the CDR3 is TGCAGCGTTCGAAGCGGGATGAACACCGGGGAGCTGTTTTTT.

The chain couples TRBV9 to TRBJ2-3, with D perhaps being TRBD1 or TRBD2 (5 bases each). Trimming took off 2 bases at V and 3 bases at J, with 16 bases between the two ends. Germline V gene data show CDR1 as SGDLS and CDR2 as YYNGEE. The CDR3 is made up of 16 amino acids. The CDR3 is CASSVGTAPLTDTQYF. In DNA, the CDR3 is TGTGCCAGCAGCGTCGGGACCGCCCCTTTGACAGATACGCAGTATTTT.

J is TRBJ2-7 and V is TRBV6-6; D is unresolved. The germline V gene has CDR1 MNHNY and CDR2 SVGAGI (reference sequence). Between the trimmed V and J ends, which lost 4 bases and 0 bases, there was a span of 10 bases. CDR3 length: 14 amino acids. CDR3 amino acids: CASSSYDYSYEQYF. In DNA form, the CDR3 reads TGTGCCAGCAGTTCATATGATTACTCCTACGAGCAGTACTTC.

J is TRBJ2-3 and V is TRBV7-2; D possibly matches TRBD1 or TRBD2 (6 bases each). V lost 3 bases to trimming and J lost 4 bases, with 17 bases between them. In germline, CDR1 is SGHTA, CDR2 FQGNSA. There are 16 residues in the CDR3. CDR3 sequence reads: CASSLNSPGGADTQYF. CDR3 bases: TGTGCCAGCAGCTTGAATTCACCCGGGGGCGCAGATACGCAGTATTTT.

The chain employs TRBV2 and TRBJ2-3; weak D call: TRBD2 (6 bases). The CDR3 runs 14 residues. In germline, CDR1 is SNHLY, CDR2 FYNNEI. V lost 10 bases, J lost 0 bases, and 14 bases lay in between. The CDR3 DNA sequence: TGTGCCACCCGATGGGGGACTAGCACAGATACGCAGTATTTT. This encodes CATRWGTSTDTQYF.

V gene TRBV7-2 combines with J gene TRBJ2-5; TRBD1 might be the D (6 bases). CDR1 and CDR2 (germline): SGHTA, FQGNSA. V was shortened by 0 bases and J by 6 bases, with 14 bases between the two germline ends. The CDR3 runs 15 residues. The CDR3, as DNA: TGTGCCAGCAGCTTAGCAGGAAGCAGGGACAAGACCCAGTACTTC. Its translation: CASSLAGSRDKTQYF.

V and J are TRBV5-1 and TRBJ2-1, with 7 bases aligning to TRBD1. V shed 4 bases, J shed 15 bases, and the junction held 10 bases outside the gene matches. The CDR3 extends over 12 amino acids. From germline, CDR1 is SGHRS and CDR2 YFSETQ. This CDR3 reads CASSPEGAKMFF. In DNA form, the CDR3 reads TGCGCCAGCAGCCCCGAGGGGGCGAAGATGTTCTTC.

In nucleotides, the CDR3 is TGTGCCAGCAGCAAACTCACAGGGGGTCAAGAGACCCAGTACTTC. This gives the protein CASSKLTGGQETQYF. The rearrangement links TRBV7-2 to TRBJ2-5; TRBD1 matches 8 bases. CDR1 and CDR2 from the germline V gene are SGHTA and FQGNSA. The CDR3 loop spans 15 amino acids. J was trimmed by 2 bases and V by 5 bases; bases with no gene match: 7.

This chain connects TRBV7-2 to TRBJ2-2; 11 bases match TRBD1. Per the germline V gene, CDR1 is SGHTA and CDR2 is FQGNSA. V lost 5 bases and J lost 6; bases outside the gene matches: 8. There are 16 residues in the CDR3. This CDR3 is CASSPQGQGVSGELFF. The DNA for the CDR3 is TGTGCCAGCAGCCCCCAGGGACAGGGGGTGTCCGGGGAGCTGTTTTTT. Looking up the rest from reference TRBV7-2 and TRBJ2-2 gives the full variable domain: GAGVSQSPSNKVTEKGKDVELRCDPISGHTALYWYRQSLGQGLEFLIYFQGNSAPDKSGLPSDRFSAERTGGSVSTLTIQRTQQEDSAVYLCASSPQGQGVSGELFFGEGSRLTVL.

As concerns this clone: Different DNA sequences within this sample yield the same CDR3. CDR3 protein: CASSLVGETQYF. The CDR3 DNA sequence: TGCGCCAGCAGCTTGGTTGGGGAGACCCAGTACTTC. The J gene is TRBJ2-5, the V gene TRBV5-1, with D unclear. The CDR3 consists of 12 residues. The V and J ends lost 0 bases and 5 bases respectively, with 5 bases between them. The V gene's germline CDR1 is SGHRS and CDR2 YFSETQ.

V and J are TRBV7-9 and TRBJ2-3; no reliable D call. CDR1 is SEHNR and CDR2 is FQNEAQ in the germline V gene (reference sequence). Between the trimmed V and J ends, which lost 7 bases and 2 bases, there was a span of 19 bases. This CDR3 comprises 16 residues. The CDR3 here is CASTHIILGSTDTQYF. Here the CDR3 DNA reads TGTGCCAGCACCCATATCATTTTGGGTTCCACAGATACGCAGTATTTT.

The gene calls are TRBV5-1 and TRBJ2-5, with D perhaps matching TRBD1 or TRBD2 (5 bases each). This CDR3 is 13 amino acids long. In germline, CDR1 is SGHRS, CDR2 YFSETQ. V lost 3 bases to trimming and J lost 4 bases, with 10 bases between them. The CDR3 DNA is TGCGCCAGCAGCTCCGGGACCTCAGAGACCCAGTACTTC. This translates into CASSSGTSETQYF.

The CDR3 loop is CASSALGTGAQETQYF. Written as DNA, the CDR3 is TGTGCCAGCAGTGCTCTAGGGACAGGGGCCCAAGAGACCCAGTACTTC. This chain links TRBV25-1 with TRBJ2-5; TRBD1 matches 10 bases. This CDR3 is 16 amino acids long. Trimming removed 4 bases from V and 1 base from J; junction bases left unmatched: 6. CDR1 and CDR2 from the germline V gene are MGHDK and SYGVNS.

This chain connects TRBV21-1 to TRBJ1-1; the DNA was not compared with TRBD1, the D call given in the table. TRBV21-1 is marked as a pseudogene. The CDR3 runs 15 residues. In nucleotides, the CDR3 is TGTGCCAGCAGCAAAGGGGGAGCGGGACAGGGTCCCCTTCTTTTT. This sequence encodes CASSKGGAGQGPLLF.

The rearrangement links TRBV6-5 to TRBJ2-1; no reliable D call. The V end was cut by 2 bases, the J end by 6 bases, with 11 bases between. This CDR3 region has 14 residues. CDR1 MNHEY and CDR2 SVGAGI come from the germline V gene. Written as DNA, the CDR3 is TGTGCCAGCAGTTACCTTCGAAGTCCCAATGAGCAGTTCTTC. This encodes CASSYLRSPNEQFF.

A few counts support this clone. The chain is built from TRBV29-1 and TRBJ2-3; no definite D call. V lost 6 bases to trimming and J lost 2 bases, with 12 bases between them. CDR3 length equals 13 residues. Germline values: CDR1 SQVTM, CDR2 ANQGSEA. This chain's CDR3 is CSVSQTYTDTQYF. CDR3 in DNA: TGCAGCGTGTCACAGACTTACACAGATACGCAGTATTTT.